What follows are 24 T cell receptor beta chains derived from one specimen sequenced in a study of human T cells and chemical hapten exposure. As to time point: patch test 2, 6 weeks after DPC sensitization. The treatment denotes: therapeutic diphenylcyclopropenone sensitization with weekly scalp DPC. TCRdb reprocessed the RACE reads with MiXCR, giving one entry per CDR3 protein. The table has tens of thousands of distinct CDR3 sequences, about 10% seen once; the top ten hold approximately 4.7%. Sequencing was performed on whole blood, taken in connection with sensitization to the hapten diphenylcyclopropenone (DPC). Source of these receptors: a woman between 50 and 59 years old with alopecia areata. Some clones in this sample may be carry-over from other donors' samples.

The CDR3 region is CASSSLEDTQYF. In DNA form, the CDR3 reads TGCGCCAGCAGCTCGCTAGAAGATACGCAGTATTTT. The V and J genes are TRBV5-1 and TRBJ2-3; D not certain. The CDR3 consists of 12 residues. V lost 3 bases to trimming and J lost 5 bases, with 7 bases between them. Per the germline V gene, CDR1 is SGHRS and CDR2 is YFSETQ.

This clonotype was recorded many times. V is TRBV21-1 and J is TRBJ2-5; no check of the table's D call, TRBD1, against the DNA was made. TRBV21-1 represents a pseudogene. There are 17 residues in the CDR3. The CDR3: CASSKGLKQGWKETQYF. CDR3 coding DNA: TGTGCCAGCAGCAAAGGCCTCAAACAGGGATGGAAAGAGACCCAGTACTTC.

This clonotype has ten or more counts. The CDR3 DNA reads TGTGCCAGCAGCGCCAAGTTCCGAACCTCTGGAAACACCATATATTTT. Protein product: CASSAKFRTSGNTIYF. The rearrangement uses TRBV14 and TRBJ1-3; D remains ambiguous. Trimming removed 5 bases at V and 0 bases at J, with 14 bases between. Germline values: CDR1 SGHDN, CDR2 FVKESK. The CDR3 runs to 16 residues.

Worth noting for this clonotype: A much larger clonotype is one base distant, so this may be a read error. As the CDR3 is not closed by the conserved phenylalanine or tryptophan, this likely results from a read error. The V and J genes are TRBV4-1 and TRBJ1-3, with unresolved D. CDR1 is MGHRA, CDR2 YSYEKL, per germline. The CDR3 loop spans 15 amino acids. Trimming took 2 bases from V and 0 from J, leaving 8 bases between them. The CDR3 coding sequence is TGCGCCAGCAGCCAACTATTAGTCTCTGGAAACACCATATATTCT. Amino acids: CASSQLLVSGNTIYS.

This clonotype was found once. This chain links TRBV28 with TRBJ2-1, with 8 bases matching TRBD1. This CDR3 is built from 15 residues. J lost 4 bases, V lost 5 bases, and 7 bases had no gene match. The germline gives CDR1 MDHEN, CDR2 SYDVKM. The CDR3 nucleotides are TGTGCCAGCAGTCAGACAGGGGAAGGTTACAATGAGCAGTTCTTC. It translates to CASSQTGEGYNEQFF.

This clonotype was recorded many times. The chain has TRBV29-1 and TRBJ2-1, with 13 bases identical to TRBD2. V was clipped by 7 bases and J by 12 bases; unmatched bases: 3. This CDR3 is 11 amino acids long. Germline values: CDR1 SQVTM, CDR2 ANQGSEA. CDR3 protein: CSALAGGPQFF. The CDR3 DNA reads as TGCAGCGCACTAGCGGGAGGGCCGCAGTTCTTC.

The chain carries TRBV6-6 and TRBJ1-5; D remains ambiguous. The germline gives CDR1 MNHNY, CDR2 SVGAGI (reference sequence). The germline V and J ends were trimmed by 8 bases and 2 bases, with 16 bases remaining between them. There are 15 residues in the CDR3. The CDR3 DNA is TGTGCCAGCGGATTCGCATCAGCTGGCAATCAGCCCCAGCATTTT. Translating gives CASGFASAGNQPQHF.

This clonotype was recorded a few times. The chain uses TRBV7-6 and TRBJ2-2; D gene uncertain. This CDR3 has 13 residues. With 5 bases removed from V and 7 bases from J, the gap between germline ends came to 11 bases. The V gene's germline CDR1 is SGHVS and CDR2 FNYEAQ. CDR3 loop: CASSRVDGGELFF. The DNA of the CDR3 is TGTGCCAGCAGCCGGGTCGATGGCGGGGAGCTGTTTTTT.

The sample holds many counts of this clonotype. The chain has TRBV29-1 and TRBJ1-5; D is uncertain. Trimming removed 0 bases at V and 9 bases at J, with 12 bases between. The CDR3 spans 13 residues. Per the germline V gene, CDR1 is SQVTM and CDR2 is ANQGSEA. DNA of the CDR3: TGCAGCGTTGAAGAAACGAAGGGCGGGCCCCAGCATTTT. It is translated as CSVEETKGGPQHF.

Many counts were recorded for this clonotype. V and J are TRBV14 and TRBJ1-2, with 10 nucleotides matching TRBD1. CDR3 size: 14 residues. The V segment lost 4 bases and the J segment 7 bases; nucleotides outside the gene matches: 6. Germline CDR1 and CDR2: SGHDN and FVKESK. The CDR3 DNA reads TGTGCCAGCAGCCCGCGACAGGGGGCGGTTGGCTACACCTTC. Translated: CASSPRQGAVGYTF.

This clonotype turned up a few times. The genes are TRBV20-1 and TRBJ2-7, with D tentatively TRBD2 (6 bases). Trimming took off 6 bases at V and 0 bases at J, with 12 bases between the two ends. The CDR3 covers 13 residues. The germline gives CDR1 DFQATT, CDR2 SNEGSKA (reference sequence). The CDR3 reads CSATGLSSYEQYF. DNA for the CDR3: TGCAGTGCAACGGGACTGAGCTCCTACGAGCAGTACTTC.

The chain carries TRBV10-3 and TRBJ2-5; D may correspond to TRBD1 or TRBD2 (5 bases each). The V gene lost 10 bases and the J gene lost 3 bases, with 18 bases spanning the gap. CDR1 and CDR2 (germline): ENHRY, SYGVKD. The length of the CDR3 is 14 residues. The CDR3 sequence: CATKQDLREETQYF. In nucleotides, the CDR3 is TGTGCCACTAAACAGGATTTGAGGGAAGAGACCCAGTACTTC.

In its sample, this clonotype was seen many times. CDR3 residues: CSVEGGAGGTGELFF. DNA for the CDR3: TGCAGCGTTGAAGGAGGCGCGGGAGGGACCGGGGAGCTGTTTTTT. The rearrangement links TRBV29-1 to TRBJ2-2; TRBD2 matches at 9 bases. V lost 1 base and J lost 5; bases outside the gene matches: 5. From germline, CDR1 is SQVTM and CDR2 ANQGSEA. There are 15 residues in the CDR3.

With respect to this clonotype: This could be a read error, since a much larger clone is one nucleotide away. The rearrangement uses TRBV5-4 and TRBJ2-1; a possible D gene is TRBD2 (5 bases). From germline, CDR1 is SGHNT and CDR2 YYREEE (reference sequence). V gave up 0 bases and J gave up 7 bases, with 17 bases separating them. The CDR3 loop spans 16 amino acids. The chain's CDR3 is CASSLDLVGASNEQFF. The DNA of the CDR3 is TGTGCCAGCAGCTTGGATCTAGTGGGAGCCTCAAATGAGCAGTTCTTC.

This clonotype was observed a few times. The CDR3 loop reads CASSQSPWGPGHTEAFF. The CDR3 bases are TGTGCCAGCAGTCAAAGTCCGTGGGGTCCTGGGCACACTGAAGCTTTCTTT. The chain is built from TRBV28 and TRBJ1-1; D unresolved. Trimming cost V 5 bases and J 3 bases, with 22 bases left between them. The CDR3 length is 17 residues. CDR1 is MDHEN, CDR2 SYDVKM, per germline.

This clonotype showed up just a few times. V gene TRBV7-9 combines with J gene TRBJ1-1, with D unresolved. In germline, CDR1 is SEHNR, CDR2 FQNEAQ (reference sequence). V lost 3 bases and J lost 8, with 13 bases in between. CDR3 length equals 13 residues. The CDR3 here is CASSFGAYLEAFF. The CDR3 DNA reads as TGTGCCAGCAGCTTCGGAGCATACTTGGAAGCTTTCTTT.

This clonotype was observed a few times. This rearrangement joins TRBV7-9 to TRBJ1-2; D unclear. Between the trimmed V and J ends, which lost 6 bases and 0 bases, there was a span of 11 bases. The CDR3 spans 14 residues. Germline CDR1 and CDR2: SEHNR and FQNEAQ (reference sequence). CDR3: CASSLREANYGYTF. The CDR3 region has the DNA TGTGCCAGCAGTCTCCGGGAGGCTAACTATGGCTACACCTTC.

This clonotype was counted ten times or more. The chain employs TRBV7-2 and TRBJ2-2, with D maybe TRBD2 (5 bases). This CDR3 has 17 residues. V lost 5 bases to trimming and J lost 1 base, with 17 bases between them. The germline gives CDR1 SGHTA, CDR2 FQGNSA. The CDR3 nucleotides read TGTGCCAGCAGCCGTATCCTGCTCACTAGGAACACCGGGGAGCTGTTTTTT. It codes for CASSRILLTRNTGELFF.

The chain has TRBV6-1 and TRBJ2-7; D is possibly TRBD2 (7 bases). From germline, CDR1 is MNHNS and CDR2 SASEGT. Deletions cut 7 bases from V and 5 bases from J, with 18 bases between. The CDR3 consists of 14 residues. The CDR3 region has the DNA TGTGCCAGCAAGAGGACTCAGGGGAGGGACGAGCAGTACTTC. Translation: CASKRTQGRDEQYF.

This clonotype showed up many times. The chain has TRBV29-1 and TRBJ2-7; D remains ambiguous. The CDR3 extends over 13 amino acids. Trimming cost V 4 bases and J 0 bases, with 10 bases left between them. Per germline, CDR1 SQVTM and CDR2 ANQGSEA. In nucleotides, the CDR3 is TGCAGCGTTGCCTTGCGCCTCTCCTACGAGCAGTACTTC. This encodes CSVALRLSYEQYF.

This clonotype has ten or more counts. The rearrangement links TRBV20-1 to TRBJ2-4; D might be TRBD2 (5 bases). The V end lost 3 bases, the J end lost 3 bases, and 21 bases lay between the germline ends. The length of the CDR3 is 17 residues. Looked up from germline, CDR1 is DFQATT and CDR2 is SNEGSKA (reference sequence). CDR3 coding DNA: TGCAGTGCTAGGAGGGCCCCTTTGGCAGGTGGCAAAAACATTCAGTACTTC. Encoded protein: CSARRAPLAGGKNIQYF.

This clonotype was seen a few times. The rearrangement links TRBV28 to TRBJ1-5; D gene unclear. CDR3 length: 15 amino acids. V was pared by 4 bases and J by 3 bases, with 13 bases between. The germline V gene encodes CDR1 MDHEN and CDR2 SYDVKM. The CDR3 nucleotides are TGTGCCAGCAGTTCGGGCCCGTACCCCAATCAGCCCCAGCATTTT. Its protein is CASSSGPYPNQPQHF.

This clonotype was detected many times. This rearrangement joins TRBV10-3 to TRBJ1-5; D may be TRBD1 (5 bases). V was cut by 4 bases and J by 4 bases, with 8 bases left in between. Looked up from germline, CDR1 is ENHRY and CDR2 is SYGVKD. The CDR3 loop spans 13 amino acids. CDR3 region: CAISGDRNQPQHF. The CDR3 DNA follows: TGTGCCATCAGTGGTGACAGAAATCAGCCCCAGCATTTT.

A note on this clonotype: One junction end disagrees with the germline gene, perhaps due to a read error. The V gene is TRBV12-3 or TRBV12-4, the J gene TRBJ1-2, with TRBD1 matching 9 bases. The CDR3 contains 13 residues. CDR3 protein: CVSSPTGGYGYTF. Here the CDR3 DNA reads TGTGTCAGCAGCCCGACAGGGGGTTATGGCTACACCTTC.